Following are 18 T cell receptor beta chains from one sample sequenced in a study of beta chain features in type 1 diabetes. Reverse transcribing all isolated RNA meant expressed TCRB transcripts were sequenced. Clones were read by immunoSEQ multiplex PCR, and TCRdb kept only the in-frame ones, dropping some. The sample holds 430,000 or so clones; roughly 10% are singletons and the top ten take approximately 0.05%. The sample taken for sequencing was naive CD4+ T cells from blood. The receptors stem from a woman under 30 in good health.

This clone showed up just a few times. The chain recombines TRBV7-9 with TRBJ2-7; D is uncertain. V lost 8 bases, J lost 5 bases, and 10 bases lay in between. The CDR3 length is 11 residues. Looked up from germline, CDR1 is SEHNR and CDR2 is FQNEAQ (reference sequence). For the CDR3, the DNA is TGTGCCAGCGGTCCCAAGGACGAGCAGTACGTC. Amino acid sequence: CASGPKDEQYV.

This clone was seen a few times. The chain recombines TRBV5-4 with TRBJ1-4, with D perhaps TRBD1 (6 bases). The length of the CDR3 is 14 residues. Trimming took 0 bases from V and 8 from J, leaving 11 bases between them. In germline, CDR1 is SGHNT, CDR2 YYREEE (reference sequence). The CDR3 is CASSLAGDKEKLFF. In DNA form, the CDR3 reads TGTGCCAGCAGCTTGGCTGGGGACAAAGAAAAACTGTTTTTT.

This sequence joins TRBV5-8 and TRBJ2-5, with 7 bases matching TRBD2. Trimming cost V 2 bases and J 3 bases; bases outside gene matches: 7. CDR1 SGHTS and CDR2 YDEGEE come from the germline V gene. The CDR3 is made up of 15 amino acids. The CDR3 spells CASSLRGGSEETQYF. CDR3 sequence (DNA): TGTGCCAGCAGCTTACGCGGGGGTTCTGAAGAGACCCAGTACTTC.

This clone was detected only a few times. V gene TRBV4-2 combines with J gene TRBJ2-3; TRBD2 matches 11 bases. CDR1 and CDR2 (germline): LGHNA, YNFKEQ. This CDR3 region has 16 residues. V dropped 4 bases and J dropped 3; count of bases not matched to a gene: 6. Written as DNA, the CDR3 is TGTGCCAGCAGCCCAGAACTAGCGGGGGTTACAGATACGCAGTATTTT. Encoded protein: CASSPELAGVTDTQYF.

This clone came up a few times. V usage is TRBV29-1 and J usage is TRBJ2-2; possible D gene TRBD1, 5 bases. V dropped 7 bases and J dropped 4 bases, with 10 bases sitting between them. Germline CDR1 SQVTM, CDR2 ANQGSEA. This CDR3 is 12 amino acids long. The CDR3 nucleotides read TGCAGCGGAGGCAGGGTCACCGGGGAGCTGTTTTTT. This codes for CSGGRVTGELFF.

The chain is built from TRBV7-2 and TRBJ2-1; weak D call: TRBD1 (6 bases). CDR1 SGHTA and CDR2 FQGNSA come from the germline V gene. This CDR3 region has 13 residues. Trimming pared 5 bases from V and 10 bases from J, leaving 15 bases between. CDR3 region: CASSDQTGDEQFF. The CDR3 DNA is TGTGCCAGCAGCGACCAGACAGGTGACGAGCAGTTCTTC.

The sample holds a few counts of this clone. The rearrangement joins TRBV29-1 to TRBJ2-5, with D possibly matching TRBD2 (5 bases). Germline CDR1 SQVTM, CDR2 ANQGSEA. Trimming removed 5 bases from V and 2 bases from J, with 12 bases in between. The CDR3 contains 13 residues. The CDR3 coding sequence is TGCAGCGTTTCCCGGGAAACACAAGAGACCCAGTACTTC. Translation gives CSVSRETQETQYF.

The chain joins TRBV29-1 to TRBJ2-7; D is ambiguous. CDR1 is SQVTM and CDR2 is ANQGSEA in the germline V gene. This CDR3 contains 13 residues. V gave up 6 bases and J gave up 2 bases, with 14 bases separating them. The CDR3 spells CSVVGHSAYEQYF. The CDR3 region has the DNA TGCAGCGTGGTGGGCCACAGCGCCTACGAGCAGTACTTC.

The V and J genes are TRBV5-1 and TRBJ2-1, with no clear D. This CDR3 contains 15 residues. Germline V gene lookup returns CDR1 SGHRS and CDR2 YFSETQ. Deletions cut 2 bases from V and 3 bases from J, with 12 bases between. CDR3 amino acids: CASSFDGSNYNEQFF. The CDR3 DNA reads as TGCGCCAGCAGCTTCGACGGGTCGAACTACAATGAGCAGTTCTTC.

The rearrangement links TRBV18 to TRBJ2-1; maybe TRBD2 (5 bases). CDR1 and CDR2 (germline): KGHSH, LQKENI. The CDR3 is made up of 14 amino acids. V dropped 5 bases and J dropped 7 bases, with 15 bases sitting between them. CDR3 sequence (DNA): TGTGCCAGCTCATGGAGCGGCCCTAGGAATGAGCAGTTCTTC. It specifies CASSWSGPRNEQFF.

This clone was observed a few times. The CDR3 protein is CSVWVGPNTEAFF. The CDR3 DNA reads as TGCAGCGTTTGGGTAGGCCCTAACACTGAAGCTTTCTTT. The J gene is TRBJ1-1, the V gene TRBV29-1; D remains ambiguous. Germline assignment: CDR1 SQVTM and CDR2 ANQGSEA. CDR3 length: 13 amino acids. V gave up 5 bases and J gave up 2 bases, with 12 bases separating them.

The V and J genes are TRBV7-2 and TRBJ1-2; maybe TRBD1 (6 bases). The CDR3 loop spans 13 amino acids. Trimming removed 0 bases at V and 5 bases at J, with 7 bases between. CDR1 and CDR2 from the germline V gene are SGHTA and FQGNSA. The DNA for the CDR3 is TGTGCCAGCAGCTTAGCAGGGGGGTATGGCTACACCTTC. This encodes CASSLAGGYGYTF. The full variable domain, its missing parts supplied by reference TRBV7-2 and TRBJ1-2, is GAGVSQSPSNKVTEKGKDVELRCDPISGHTALYWYRQSLGQGLEFLIYFQGNSAPDKSGLPSDRFSAERTGGSVSTLTIQRTQQEDSAVYLCASSLAGGYGYTFGSGTRLTVV.

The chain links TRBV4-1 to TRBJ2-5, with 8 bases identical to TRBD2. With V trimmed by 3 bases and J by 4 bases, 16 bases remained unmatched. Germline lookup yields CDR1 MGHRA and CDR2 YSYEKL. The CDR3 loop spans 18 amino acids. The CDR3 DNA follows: TGCGCCAGCAGCCACTTTCAAAGGCTGCGGGGGGATGTAGAGACCCAGTACTTC. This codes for CASSHFQRLRGDVETQYF.

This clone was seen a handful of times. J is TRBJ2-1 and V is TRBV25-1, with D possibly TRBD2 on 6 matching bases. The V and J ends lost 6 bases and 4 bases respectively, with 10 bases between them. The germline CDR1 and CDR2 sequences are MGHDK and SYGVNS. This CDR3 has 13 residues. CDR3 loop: CASRGLSYNEQFF. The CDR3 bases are TGTGCCAGCAGGGGACTTTCATACAATGAGCAGTTCTTC.

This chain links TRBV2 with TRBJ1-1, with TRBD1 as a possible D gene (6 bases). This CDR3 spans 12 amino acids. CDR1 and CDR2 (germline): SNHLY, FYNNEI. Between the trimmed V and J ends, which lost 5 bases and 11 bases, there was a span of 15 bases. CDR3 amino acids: CASSPIRQAAFF. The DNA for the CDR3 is TGTGCCAGCAGTCCTATTCGACAGGCCGCTTTCTTT.

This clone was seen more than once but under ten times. The CDR3 sequence is CASGEQSDTQYF. As DNA, the CDR3 is TGTGCCAGCGGTGAGCAGTCCGATACGCAGTATTTT. The genes are TRBV4-2 and TRBJ2-3; no definite D call. The CDR3 length is 12 residues. Germline V gene sequence: CDR1 LGHNA, CDR2 YNFKEQ. Trimming removed 8 bases from V and 6 bases from J, with 12 bases in between.

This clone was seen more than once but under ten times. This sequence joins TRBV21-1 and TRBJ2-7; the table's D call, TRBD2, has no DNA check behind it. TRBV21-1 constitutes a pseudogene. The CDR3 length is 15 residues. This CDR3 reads CASIPPRGWTYEQYV. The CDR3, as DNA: TGTGCCAGCATCCCACCTCGGGGGTGGACCTACGAGCAGTACGTC.

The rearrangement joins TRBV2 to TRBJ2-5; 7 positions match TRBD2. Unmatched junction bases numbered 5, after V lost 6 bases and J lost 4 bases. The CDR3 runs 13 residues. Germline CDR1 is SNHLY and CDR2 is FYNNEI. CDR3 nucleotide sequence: TGTGCCAGCAGGGGTAGCGGGTCAGAGACCCAGTACTTC. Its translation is CASRGSGSETQYF.